The clone carrying this T cell receptor beta chain was observed at least ten times. Clinicians diagnosed patients from clinical symptoms, serum thyroxine and TRAb, thyroid ultrasound and orbital computed tomography. Cells are PBMCs isolated from around 9.4 ml of fresh blood. This specimen comes from a study of T cells in Graves' hyperthyroidism and ophthalmopathy. CDR1 and CDR2 (germline): MDHEN, SYDVKM. The V gene lost 6 bases and the J gene lost 2 bases, with 8 bases spanning the gap. The CDR3 has 13 residues. Regions amplified from RNA transcripts were the TCR beta CDR3 regions. Using the HTBI primer set, a first-round RT-PCR was run on the TCR CDR3. TCRdb fed the multiplex PCR reads into MiXCR, producing one record per CDR3 protein. The repertoire holds 300,000 to 350,000 distinct CDR3 sequences, with more than 11% as singletons.

The clonotype originates from a woman younger than 45 with Graves' hyperthyroidism. The material sequenced was blood. V and J are TRBV28 and TRBJ2-1; D possibly corresponds to TRBD2 (6 bases). CDR3 amino acids: CASSQRAYNEQFF. CDR3 bases: TGTGCCAGCAGCCAGCGGGCCTACAATGAGCAGTTCTTC.